What follows are 32 T cell receptor beta chains derived from one specimen sequenced in a study of blood T cell repertoires in COVID-19. TCRdb's copy holds only in-frame clones and misses some; the assay was immunoSEQ multiplex PCR. Among under 350,000 clones, 80% to 90% were seen once, and the ten largest hold 11%. Material for sequencing was peripheral blood. These receptors all come from an older woman with acute or convalescent COVID-19.

The chain employs TRBV18 and TRBJ1-2; TRBD1 agrees at 7 bases. J was trimmed by 0 bases and V by 4 bases; bases with no gene match: 5. The CDR3 has 15 residues. Germline values: CDR1 KGHSH, CDR2 LQKENI. CDR3 sequence (DNA): TGTGCCAGCTCACGTGGGACAGTTGCTAACTATGGCTACACCTTC. It encodes CASSRGTVANYGYTF. The full variable domain, with the rest looked up from reference TRBV18 and TRBJ1-2, is NAGVMQNPRHLVRRRGQEARLRCSPMKGHSHVYWYRQLPEEGLKFMVYLQKENIIDESGMPKERFSAEFPKEGPSILRIQQVVRGDSAAYFCASSRGTVANYGYTFGSGTRLTVV.

The rearrangement uses TRBV3-1 (or the pseudogene TRBV3-2) and TRBJ2-5, with a weak D call TRBD1 (5 bases). V was cut by 0 bases and J by 0 bases, with 8 bases left in between. CDR1 and CDR2 from the germline V gene are LGHDT and YNNKEL (reference sequence). This CDR3 is built from 15 residues. CDR3 in amino acids: CASSQDGAYQETQYF. CDR3 coding DNA: TGTGCCAGCAGCCAAGATGGGGCTTACCAAGAGACCCAGTACTTC.

The V call is TRBV18, the J call TRBJ2-7, with D possibly matching TRBD2 (6 bases). The CDR3 consists of 14 residues. V was pared by 0 bases and J by 4 bases, with 10 bases between. Germline-derived CDR1 and CDR2 are KGHSH and LQKENI. The CDR3 DNA reads as TGTGCCAGCTCACCACCCGGAGGGGTGTACGAGCAGTACTTC. It yields the protein CASSPPGGVYEQYF.

The chain carries TRBV7-2 and TRBJ1-1; D unresolved. The CDR3 covers 15 residues. Trimming shortened V by 1 base and J by 4 bases, and 13 bases separated the two germline ends. From germline, CDR1 is SGHTA and CDR2 FQGNSA. The CDR3: CASSLEAGRSTEAFF. In DNA, the CDR3 is TGTGCCAGCAGCTTAGAAGCGGGTCGAAGCACTGAAGCTTTCTTT.

The chain employs TRBV10-1 and TRBJ1-4; possible D gene TRBD1, 5 bases. V gave up 6 bases and J gave up 0 bases, with 20 bases separating them. Germline assignment: CDR1 WNHNN and CDR2 SYGVQD (reference sequence). The CDR3 contains 18 residues. CDR3 nucleotide sequence: TGCGCCAGCAGGCCGGTTGGGGCGGAGCGAGCAACTAATGAAAAACTGTTTTTT. This gives the protein CASRPVGAERATNEKLFF.

In nucleotides, the CDR3 is TGTGCCAGTAGTGTCGACAGCGCAACGCCCCAGCATTTT. Protein sequence: CASSVDSATPQHF. This rearrangement joins TRBV19 to TRBJ1-5; D may be TRBD1 (5 bases). This CDR3 comprises 13 residues. Germline-derived CDR1 and CDR2 are LNHDA and SQIVND (reference sequence). With 5 bases removed from V and 9 bases from J, the gap between germline ends came to 14 bases.

V gene TRBV5-1 combines with J gene TRBJ1-2, with D possibly being TRBD1 (6 bases). V lost 0 bases, J lost 0 bases, and 12 bases lay in between. This CDR3 comprises 16 residues. Germline loops: CDR1 SGHRS, CDR2 YFSETQ. CDR3 coding DNA: TGCGCCAGCAGCTTGGCCCTCCGGACAGCTAACTATGGCTACACCTTC. Translation: CASSLALRTANYGYTF.

This chain joins TRBV7-9 and TRBJ1-1, with TRBD1 as a possible D gene (5 bases). From germline, CDR1 is SEHNR and CDR2 FQNEAQ (reference sequence). V lost 4 bases to trimming and J lost 4 bases, with 13 bases between them. This CDR3 is 14 amino acids long. The CDR3 DNA is TGTGCCAGCAGCTATATTAACGGGGGCACTGAAGCTTTCTTT. It codes for CASSYINGGTEAFF.

This clone occurred once. This sequence joins TRBV5-4 and TRBJ2-1; D perhaps matches TRBD2 (6 bases). Germline loops: CDR1 SGHNT, CDR2 YYREEE (reference sequence). The ends were cut back, 2 bases at V and 10 bases at J, with 19 bases in the middle. This CDR3 has 15 amino acids. The CDR3 nucleotides read TGTGCCAGCAGCTTCCGGACCCTCCGTGGAGGGGAGCAGTTCTTC. Protein: CASSFRTLRGGEQFF.

The chain couples TRBV6-1 to TRBJ2-4; 7 bases align to TRBD1. CDR3 length: 16 amino acids. Germline V CDR1 and CDR2: MNHNS, SASEGT. With 0 bases clipped from V and 5 bases from J, the junction kept 7 bases outside the gene matches. CDR3 coding DNA: TGTGCCAGCAGTGAAGCTACCTCAGGGGGACAAAACATTCAGTACTTC. As protein: CASSEATSGGQNIQYF.

The chain recombines TRBV2 with TRBJ2-7; maybe TRBD2 (6 bases). This CDR3 is 14 amino acids long. Germline-derived CDR1 and CDR2 are SNHLY and FYNNEI. The V end lost 2 bases, the J end lost 0 bases, and 8 bases lay between the germline ends. In DNA form, the CDR3 reads TGTGCCAGCAGTGAAAACGGGGGCTCCTACGAGCAGTACTTC. This codes for CASSENGGSYEQYF.

The V call is TRBV6-5, the J call TRBJ1-2, with 8 bases aligning to TRBD1. Germline trimming cut 5 bases from V and 6 bases from J; bases unmatched to any gene: 11. The V gene's germline CDR1 is MNHEY and CDR2 SVGAGI. This CDR3 region has 15 residues. The CDR3 DNA is TGTGCCAGCAGTCAGACAGGGGCCCCCTCGCATGGCTACACCTTC. Translation gives CASSQTGAPSHGYTF.

In its sample, this clone was seen a few times. J is TRBJ2-2 and V is TRBV6-4; a weak D match, TRBD2 (6 bases). Looked up from germline, CDR1 is MRHNA and CDR2 is SNTAGT. V lost 5 bases to trimming and J lost 2 bases, with 15 bases between them. The CDR3 totals 16 residues. CDR3 nucleotide sequence: TGTGCCAGCAGTCTTAAGGGACTCGATAACACCGGGGAGCTGTTTTTT. Translation gives CASSLKGLDNTGELFF.

The chain combines TRBV7-9 with TRBJ1-6, with D tentatively TRBD1 (5 bases). CDR1 is SEHNR, CDR2 FQNEAQ, per germline (reference sequence). This CDR3 has 14 amino acids. The V end lost 3 bases, the J end lost 7 bases, and 10 bases lay between the germline ends. The CDR3 DNA sequence: TGTGCCAGCAGCTTGGGGCAGGACAATTCACCCCTCCACTTT. Residues: CASSLGQDNSPLHF. Based on the CDR3 plus reference TRBV7-9 and TRBJ1-6, the full variable domain is DTGVSQNPRHKITKRGQNVTFRCDPISEHNRLYWYRQTLGQGPEFLTYFQNEAQLEKSRLLSDRFSAERPKGSFSTLEIQRTEQGDSAMYLCASSLGQDNSPLHFGNGTRLTVT.

The rearrangement links TRBV5-5 to TRBJ1-1; TRBD1 is a possible D gene (5 bases). CDR1 SGHKS and CDR2 YYEKEE come from the germline V gene (reference sequence). This CDR3 has 14 amino acids. V lost 2 bases, J lost 5 bases, and 13 bases lay in between. CDR3 sequence reads: CASSFRAIGTEAFF. The CDR3 DNA reads TGTGCCAGCAGCTTCAGGGCGATCGGAACTGAAGCTTTCTTT.

The chain is built from TRBV15 and TRBJ1-4; D ambiguous. This CDR3 has 15 residues. Germline V gene sequence: CDR1 LNHNV, CDR2 YYDKDF (reference sequence). V was cut by 3 bases and J by 4 bases, with 12 bases left in between. The CDR3 sequence: CATSSGGQVNEKLFF. The CDR3 region has the DNA TGTGCCACCAGCAGCGGTGGGCAGGTTAATGAAAAACTGTTTTTT.

This sequence joins TRBV19 and TRBJ1-4, with D tentatively TRBD1 (5 bases). Germline CDR1 and CDR2: LNHDA and SQIVND (reference sequence). The CDR3 runs 12 residues. Trimming pared 6 bases from V and 7 bases from J, leaving 9 bases between. In DNA form, the CDR3 reads TGTGCCAGTAGCCGGGGGATTGAAAAACTGTTTTTT. Amino acids: CASSRGIEKLFF.

The rearrangement joins TRBV24-1 to TRBJ2-6; D is uncertain. Between the trimmed V and J ends, which lost 10 bases and 4 bases, there was a span of 7 bases. The CDR3 consists of 12 residues. Germline-derived CDR1 and CDR2 are KGHDR and SFDVKD. CDR3 loop: CATSLGANVLTF. For the CDR3, the DNA is TGTGCCACGAGTCTAGGGGCCAACGTCCTGACTTTC.

This chain joins TRBV5-1 and TRBJ2-2, with TRBD2 matching 11 bases. CDR1 SGHRS and CDR2 YFSETQ come from the germline V gene. V was pared by 2 bases and J by 1 base, with 1 base of the junction left unmatched. CDR3 length: 16 amino acids. The CDR3 region is CASSFLAGGNTGELFF. In DNA, the CDR3 is TGCGCCAGCAGCTTCCTAGCGGGGGGGAACACCGGGGAGCTGTTTTTT.

V gene TRBV5-4 combines with J gene TRBJ2-3; TRBD1 might be the D (5 bases). V lost 3 bases and J 4 bases, leaving 9 bases between the germline ends. The germline gives CDR1 SGHNT, CDR2 YYREEE (reference sequence). The CDR3 is 13 residues long. CDR3 protein: CASSYKGADTQYF. The DNA for the CDR3 is TGTGCCAGCAGCTATAAAGGGGCAGATACGCAGTATTTT.

This chain uses TRBV3-1 (or the pseudogene TRBV3-2) with TRBJ1-1; 7 bases are a match to TRBD1. Losses at the gene ends were 2 bases for V and 4 bases for J; bases not matched to a gene: 4. Germline-derived CDR1 and CDR2 are LGHDT and YNNKEL (reference sequence). This CDR3 spans 14 amino acids. The DNA for the CDR3 is TGTGCCAGCAGCCAACGACAGGGTTCCACTGAAGCTTTCTTT. This gives the protein CASSQRQGSTEAFF.

The CDR3: CASSPGQGAKTEAFF. In nucleotides, the CDR3 is TGTGCCAGCTCACCAGGGCAGGGGGCGAAGACTGAAGCTTTCTTT. The chain couples TRBV18 to TRBJ1-1; TRBD1 matches at 8 bases. Looked up from germline, CDR1 is KGHSH and CDR2 is LQKENI. J lost 5 bases, V lost 2 bases, and 7 bases had no gene match. The CDR3 covers 15 residues. Variable domain in full (rest from reference TRBV18 and TRBJ1-1): NAGVMQNPRHLVRRRGQEARLRCSPMKGHSHVYWYRQLPEEGLKFMVYLQKENIIDESGMPKERFSAEFPKEGPSILRIQQVVRGDSAAYFCASSPGQGAKTEAFFGQGTRLTVV.

A few counts support this clone. V and J are TRBV3-1 (or the pseudogene TRBV3-2) and TRBJ2-7; D not certain. CDR1 LGHDT and CDR2 YNNKEL come from the germline V gene (reference sequence). This CDR3 has 12 amino acids. The V and J ends lost 0 bases and 5 bases respectively, with 5 bases between them. CDR3 nucleotide sequence: TGTGCCAGCAGCCAAGATGGGCACGAGCAGTACTTC. This sequence encodes CASSQDGHEQYF.

The chain recombines TRBV29-1 with TRBJ2-3; 8 bases match TRBD2. Germline CDR1 is SQVTM and CDR2 is ANQGSEA. This CDR3 has 15 residues. Trimming cost V 7 bases and J 1 base; bases outside gene matches: 10. Written as DNA, the CDR3 is TGCAGCGCGACGGGCCGGGGGGGCGGCACAGATACGCAGTATTTT. The encoded protein is CSATGRGGGTDTQYF.

In this sample, this clone turned up a few times. The CDR3 loop is CASSRGGGTGELFF. Here the CDR3 DNA reads TGTGCCAGCAGTCGGGGGGGTGGCACCGGGGAGCTGTTTTTT. The chain employs TRBV5-4 and TRBJ2-2; 8 bases align to TRBD2. CDR1 and CDR2 from the germline V gene are SGHNT and YYREEE (reference sequence). V trimming: 5 bases; J trimming: 4 bases; junction bases outside the gene matches: 4. The CDR3 length is 14 residues.

V gene TRBV7-8 combines with J gene TRBJ2-2; D is unresolved. CDR3 size: 15 residues. Germline loops: CDR1 SGHVS, CDR2 FQNEAQ. The V end was cut by 3 bases, the J end by 1 base, with 9 bases between. The CDR3 nucleotides read TGTGCCAGCAGCTTCGTCGCTATGAACACCGGGGAGCTGTTTTTT. Amino acids: CASSFVAMNTGELFF.

This chain connects TRBV23-1 to TRBJ1-5; D remains unclear. TRBV23-1 has ORF status, its function being uncertain. The CDR3 sequence is 16 residues long. The ends were cut back, 2 bases at V and 6 bases at J, with 17 bases in the middle. CDR3 region: CASSQGGRKGGQPQHF. CDR3 in DNA: TGCGCCAGCAGTCAAGGCGGCAGGAAAGGAGGTCAGCCCCAGCATTTT.

V gene TRBV20-1 combines with J gene TRBJ2-5, with TRBD2 identical over 10 bases. CDR3 length: 14 amino acids. The germline V gene has CDR1 DFQATT and CDR2 SNEGSKA (reference sequence). V was clipped by 3 bases and J by 5 bases; unmatched bases: 6. The CDR3 nucleotides are TGCAGTGCTAGTCAGCGGGGGGGACTGGAGACCCAGTACTTC. Translating gives CSASQRGGLETQYF.

The chain couples TRBV7-9 to TRBJ2-1; no reliable D call. This CDR3 has 14 residues. CDR1 SEHNR and CDR2 FQNEAQ come from the germline V gene (reference sequence). Trimming shortened V by 5 bases and J by 4 bases, and 12 bases separated the two germline ends. The CDR3 loop is CASSHSQYYNEQFF. The CDR3 DNA follows: TGTGCCAGCAGCCACAGCCAGTATTACAATGAGCAGTTCTTC. The whole variable domain, remainder taken from reference TRBV7-9 and TRBJ2-1, is DTGVSQNPRHKITKRGQNVTFRCDPISEHNRLYWYRQTLGQGPEFLTYFQNEAQLEKSRLLSDRFSAERPKGSFSTLEIQRTEQGDSAMYLCASSHSQYYNEQFFGPGTRLTVL.

This clone was observed a handful of times. The CDR3 loop reads CASSNGAGTGQYEQYF. DNA for the CDR3: TGTGCCAGCAGCAATGGGGCCGGGACAGGGCAATACGAGCAGTACTTC. J is TRBJ2-7 and V is TRBV6-2 or TRBV6-3; 9 bases align to TRBD1. Trimming took 6 bases from V and 4 from J; bases not matched to a gene: 13. The CDR3 loop spans 16 amino acids. Looked up from germline, CDR1 is MNHEY and CDR2 is SVGEGT.

This clone was recorded once. The chain carries TRBV4-2 and TRBJ2-5; TRBD2 matches 8 bases. V shed 5 bases, J shed 4 bases, and the junction held 9 bases outside the gene matches. CDR1 is LGHNA and CDR2 is YNFKEQ in the germline V gene. This CDR3 contains 15 residues. CDR3 protein: CASSKRGGIRETQYF. The CDR3 nucleotides are TGTGCCAGCAGCAAACGGGGGGGGATTCGAGAGACCCAGTACTTC.

This chain joins TRBV6-5 and TRBJ2-1; 9 bases are shared with TRBD2. V lost 6 bases to trimming and J lost 8 bases; unmatched junction nucleotides: 5. Looked up from germline, CDR1 is MNHEY and CDR2 is SVGAGI. The CDR3 is 13 amino acids. The CDR3 loop is CASRAGGPYEQFF. DNA for the CDR3: TGTGCCAGCAGGGCGGGGGGGCCGTATGAGCAGTTCTTC.